A selection of T cell receptor beta chains follows, all from one sample in a study of OX40 agonist ivuxolimab in advanced cancers. Assay: immunoSEQ multiplex PCR; the TCRdb copy retains only in-frame clones and omits some. The data show tens of thousands of clones, nearly 95% seen once. The sequencing here drew on CD4+ or CD8+ T cells sorted from blood, taken in a trial of the OX40 agonist ivuxolimab. The receptor set was obtained from an adult with an advanced solid tumor such as melanoma, head and neck, liver or kidney cancer. CDR3s include the opening cysteine and the closing phenylalanine or tryptophan. The order of the fields is J gene, V gene, CDR3 protein.

TRBJ2-3 | TRBV7-9 | CASSLGADTQYF
TRBJ1-5 | TRBV7-5 | CARSLDRGTNQPQHF
TRBJ1-5 | TRBV30 | CAWSWEGSLNQPQHF
TRBJ2-2 | TRBV30 | CAWSEVTGELFF
. | TRBV7-8 | CASSSPGGEQYF
TRBJ2-1 | TRBV5-5 | CASSLDLREGNEQFF
TRBJ1-4 | TRBV29-1 | CSGLTGSNEKLFF
TRBJ2-7 | TRBV27 | CASSPTPTDSYEQYF
TRBJ2-1 | TRBV7-9 | CASSLARTLRNEQFF
TRBJ1-6 | TRBV4-1 | CASSLAGEIISYNSPLHF
TRBJ2-7 | TRBV6-6 | CASSYARDEQYF
TRBJ1-2 | TRBV27 | CASSLLSGYGYTF
TRBJ2-2 | TRBV25-1 | CASGTENTGELFF
TRBJ2-7 | TRBV5-4 | CASSLEGQIEYEQYF
TRBJ1-1 | TRBV27 | CASSLQTATGYTEAFF
TRBJ1-2 | TRBV7-2 | CASSWTGVGLRDGYTF
TRBJ2-1 | TRBV11-2 | CASEREASYNEQFF
TRBJ2-1 | TRBV7-9 | CASSFRGDEQFF
TRBJ1-2 | TRBV23-1 | CASSQSVVNYGYTF
TRBJ2-3 | TRBV27 | CASSPGLAGGLDTQYF